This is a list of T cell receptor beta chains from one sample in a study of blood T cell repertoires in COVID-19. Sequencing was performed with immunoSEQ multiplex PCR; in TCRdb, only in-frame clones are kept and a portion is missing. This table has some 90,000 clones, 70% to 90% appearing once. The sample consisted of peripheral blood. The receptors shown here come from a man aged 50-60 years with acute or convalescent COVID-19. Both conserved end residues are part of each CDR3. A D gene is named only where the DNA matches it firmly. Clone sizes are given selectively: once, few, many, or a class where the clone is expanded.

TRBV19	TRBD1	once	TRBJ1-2	CASSSQGQFNYGYTF	TGTGCCAGTAGTTCACAGGGACAGTTTAACTATGGCTACACCTTC
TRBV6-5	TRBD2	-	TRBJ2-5	CASSYGFSGGWETQYF	TGTGCCAGCAGTTACGGTTTTAGCGGGGGTTGGGAGACCCAGTACTTC
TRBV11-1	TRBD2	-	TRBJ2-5	CASSLLAGGIGTQYF	TGTGCCAGCAGCTTACTTGCGGGGGGTATAGGGACCCAGTACTTC
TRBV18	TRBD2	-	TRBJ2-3	CASSLAGGPDTQYF	TGTGCCAGCTCTTTAGCGGGGGGCCCAGATACGCAGTATTTT
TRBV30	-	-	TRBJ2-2	CAWSVISGAGELFF	TGTGCCTGGAGTGTAATTTCGGGGGCCGGGGAGCTGTTTTTT
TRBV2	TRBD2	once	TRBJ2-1	CASSSGTSGGRNEQFF	TGTGCCAGCAGCTCAGGGACTAGCGGGGGGCGGAATGAGCAGTTCTTC
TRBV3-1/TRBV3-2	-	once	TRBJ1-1	CASSRTGEAFF	TGTGCCAGCAGCCGGACTGGTGAAGCTTTCTTT
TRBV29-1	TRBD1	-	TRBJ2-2	CSVENLDRAPSGELFF	TGCAGCGTTGAAAACTTAGACAGGGCGCCGTCCGGGGAGCTGTTTTTT
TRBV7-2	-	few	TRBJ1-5	CASSLEWGGYQPQHF	TGTGCCAGCAGCTTAGAGTGGGGGGGTTATCAGCCCCAGCATTTT
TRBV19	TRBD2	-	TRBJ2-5	CASSATSGGQETQYF	TGTGCCAGTAGTGCGACTAGCGGGGGGCAAGAGACCCAGTACTTC